This TCR beta chain was captured in a study of control samples from healthy donors and cancer patients. Libraries were prepared by immunoSEQ multiplex PCR; TCRdb keeps only in-frame clonotypes and omits some of them. The sample holds 120,000 or so clones, approximately 94% seen once. This CDR3 contains 15 residues. V lost 4 bases, J lost 2 bases, and 12 bases lay in between. The germline V gene encodes CDR1 MDHEN and CDR2 SYDVKM. Sequencing used blood. V gene TRBV28 combines with J gene TRBJ1-5; D is possibly TRBD1 (6 bases). The TCR comes from a man younger than 40 in good health. DNA of the CDR3: TGTGCCAGCAGTTACCCCAGGACAGGCAATCAGCCCCAGCATTTT. Protein: CASSYPRTGNQPQHF.